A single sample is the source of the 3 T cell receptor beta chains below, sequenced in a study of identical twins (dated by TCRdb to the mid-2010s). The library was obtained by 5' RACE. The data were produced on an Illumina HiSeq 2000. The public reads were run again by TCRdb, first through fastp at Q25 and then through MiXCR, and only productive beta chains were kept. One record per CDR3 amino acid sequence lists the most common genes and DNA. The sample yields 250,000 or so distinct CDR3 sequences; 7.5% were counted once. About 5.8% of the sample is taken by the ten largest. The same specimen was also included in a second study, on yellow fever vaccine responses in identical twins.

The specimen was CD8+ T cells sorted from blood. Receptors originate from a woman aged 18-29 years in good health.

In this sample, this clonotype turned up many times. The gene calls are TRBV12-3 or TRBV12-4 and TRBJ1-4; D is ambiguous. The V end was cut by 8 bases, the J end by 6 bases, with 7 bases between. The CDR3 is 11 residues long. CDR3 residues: CASSTDEKLFF. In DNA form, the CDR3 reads TGTGCCAGCTCCACAGATGAAAAACTGTTTTTT.

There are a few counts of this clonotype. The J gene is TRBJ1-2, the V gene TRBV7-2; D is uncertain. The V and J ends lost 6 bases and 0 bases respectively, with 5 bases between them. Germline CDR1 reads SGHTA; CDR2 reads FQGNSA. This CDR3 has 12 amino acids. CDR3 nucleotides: TGTGCCAGCAGACGACCTAACTATGGCTACACCTTC. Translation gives CASRRPNYGYTF.

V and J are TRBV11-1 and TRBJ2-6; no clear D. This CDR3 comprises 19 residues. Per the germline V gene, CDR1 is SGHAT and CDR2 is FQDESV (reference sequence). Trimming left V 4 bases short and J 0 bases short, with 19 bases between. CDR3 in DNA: TGTGCCAGCAGCTCCTACGACGGTGCCTCGCCCTCTGGGGCCAACGTCCTGACTTTC. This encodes CASSSYDGASPSGANVLTF.